This T cell receptor beta chain emerged from a study of T cells in Graves' hyperthyroidism and ophthalmopathy. Study details: Upon initial diagnosis and before any treatment, peripheral blood was collected.

For this clonotype: Its antigen remains unknown.

Clinical symptoms, serum thyroxine and TRAb, thyroid ultrasound and orbital computed tomography were used for the diagnoses. Study-level points and caveats: Ophthalmopathy was predicted by the model a median of 6.5 months ahead of onset. Most thyroid clonotypes expanded above 0.001 were also detected in blood.

TCR beta CDR3 sequences were amplified from RNA transcripts. Primed by the HTBI set, a first-round RT-PCR was run on the TCR CDR3. Via MiXCR, TCRdb re-called the multiplex PCR reads, giving one row per CDR3 protein. The repertoire holds hundreds of thousands of distinct CDR3 sequences, with under 15% as singletons. The CDR3 loop spans 14 amino acids. The ends lost 9 bases at V and 3 bases at J; junction bases unmatched: 10. Germline CDR1 and CDR2: MDHEN and SYDVKM. The V call is TRBV28, the J call TRBJ1-1; 7 bases line up with TRBD1. Sequencing used blood. This clonotype was sampled from a middle-aged woman with Graves' ophthalmopathy. CDR3 in amino acids: CASHLQGMDTEAFF. The CDR3 nucleotides read TGTGCCAGTCATCTACAGGGGATGGACACTGAAGCTTTCTTT.